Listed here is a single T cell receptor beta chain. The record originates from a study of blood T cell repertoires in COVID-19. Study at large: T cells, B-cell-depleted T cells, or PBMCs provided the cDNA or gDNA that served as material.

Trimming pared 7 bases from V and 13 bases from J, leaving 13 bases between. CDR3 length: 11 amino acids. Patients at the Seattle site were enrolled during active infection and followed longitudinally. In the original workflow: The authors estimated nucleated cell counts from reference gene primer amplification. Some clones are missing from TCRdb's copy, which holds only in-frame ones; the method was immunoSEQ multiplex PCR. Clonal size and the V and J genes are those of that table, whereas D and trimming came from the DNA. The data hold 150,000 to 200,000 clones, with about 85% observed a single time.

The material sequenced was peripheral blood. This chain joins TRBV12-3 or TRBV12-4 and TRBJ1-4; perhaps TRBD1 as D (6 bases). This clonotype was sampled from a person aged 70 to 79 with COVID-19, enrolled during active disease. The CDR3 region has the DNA TGTGCCAGCACCCTGGGAGGGGGACTGTTTTTT. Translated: CASTLGGGLFF.